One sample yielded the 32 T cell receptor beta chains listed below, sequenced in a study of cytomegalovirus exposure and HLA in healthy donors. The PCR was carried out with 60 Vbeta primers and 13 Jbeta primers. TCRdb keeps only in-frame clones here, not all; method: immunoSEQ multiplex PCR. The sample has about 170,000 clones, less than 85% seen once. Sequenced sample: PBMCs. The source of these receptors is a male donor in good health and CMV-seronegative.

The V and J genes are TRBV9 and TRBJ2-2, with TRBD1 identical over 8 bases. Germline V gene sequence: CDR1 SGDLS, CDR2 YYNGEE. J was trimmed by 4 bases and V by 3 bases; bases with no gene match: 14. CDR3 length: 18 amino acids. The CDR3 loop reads CASSGNQGAVSSTGELFF. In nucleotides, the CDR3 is TGTGCCAGCAGCGGAAATCAGGGGGCCGTCAGTAGCACCGGGGAGCTGTTTTTT.

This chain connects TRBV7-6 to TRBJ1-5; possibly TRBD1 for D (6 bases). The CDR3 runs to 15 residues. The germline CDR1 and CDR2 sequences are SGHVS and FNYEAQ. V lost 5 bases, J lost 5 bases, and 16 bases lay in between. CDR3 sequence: CASSPRRGADQPQHF. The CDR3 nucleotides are TGTGCCAGCAGCCCCCGCCGGGGGGCGGATCAGCCCCAGCATTTT. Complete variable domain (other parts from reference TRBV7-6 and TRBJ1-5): GAGVSQSPRYKVTKRGQDVALRCDPISGHVSLYWYRQALGQGPEFLTYFNYEAQQDKSGLPNDRFSAERPEGSISTLTIQRTEQRDSAMYRCASSPRRGADQPQHFGDGTRLSIL.

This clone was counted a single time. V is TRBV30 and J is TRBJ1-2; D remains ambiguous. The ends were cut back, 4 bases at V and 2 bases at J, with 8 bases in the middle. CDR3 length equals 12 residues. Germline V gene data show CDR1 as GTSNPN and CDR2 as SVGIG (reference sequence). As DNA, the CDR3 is TGTGCCTGGATCGAGGAAAACTATGGCTACACCTTC. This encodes CAWIEENYGYTF.

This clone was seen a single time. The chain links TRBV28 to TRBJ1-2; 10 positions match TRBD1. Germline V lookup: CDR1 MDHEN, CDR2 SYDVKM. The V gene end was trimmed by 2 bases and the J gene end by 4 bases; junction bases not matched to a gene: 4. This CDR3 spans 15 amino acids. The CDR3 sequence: CASSLRQGALYGYTF. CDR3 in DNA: TGTGCCAGCAGTTTACGACAGGGGGCGCTCTATGGCTACACCTTC.

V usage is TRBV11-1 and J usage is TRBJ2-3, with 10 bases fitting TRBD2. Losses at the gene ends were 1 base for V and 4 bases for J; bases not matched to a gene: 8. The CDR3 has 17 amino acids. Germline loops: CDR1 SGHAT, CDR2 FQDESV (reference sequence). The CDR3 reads CASSLEASGSGPDTQYF. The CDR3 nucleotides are TGTGCCAGCAGCTTAGAAGCTAGCGGGAGCGGCCCAGATACGCAGTATTTT.

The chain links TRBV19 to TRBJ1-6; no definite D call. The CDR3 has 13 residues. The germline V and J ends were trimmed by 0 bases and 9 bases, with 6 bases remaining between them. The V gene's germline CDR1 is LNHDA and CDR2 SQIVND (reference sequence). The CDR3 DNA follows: TGTGCCAGTAGTATAGATCGGGGTTCACCCCTCCACTTT. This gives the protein CASSIDRGSPLHF.

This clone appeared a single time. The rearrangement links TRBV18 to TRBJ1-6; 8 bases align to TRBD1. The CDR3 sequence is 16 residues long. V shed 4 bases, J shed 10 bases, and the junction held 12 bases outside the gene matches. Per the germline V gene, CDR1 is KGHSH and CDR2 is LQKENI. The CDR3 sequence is CASSLSFQGAPSPLHF. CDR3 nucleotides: TGTGCCAGCTCACTATCATTCCAGGGGGCCCCATCACCCCTCCACTTT.

CDR3 coding DNA: TGTGCCAGCAGTTTATGGGGGTCGGGACAGGGAGGATTGGGCAATCAGCCCCAGCATTTT. Encoded protein: CASSLWGSGQGGLGNQPQHF. The chain has TRBV28 and TRBJ1-5; 9 bases match TRBD1. V shed 0 bases and J 2 bases; nucleotides not matched to a gene: 14. This CDR3 comprises 20 residues. In germline, CDR1 is MDHEN, CDR2 SYDVKM. The full variable domain, in which reference TRBV28 and TRBJ1-5 provide the parts outside the CDR3, is DVKVTQSSRYLVKRTGEKVFLECVQDMDHENMFWYRQDPGLGLRLIYFSYDVKMKEKGDIPEGYSVSREKKERFSLILESASTNQTSMYLCASSLWGSGQGGLGNQPQHFGDGTRLSIL.

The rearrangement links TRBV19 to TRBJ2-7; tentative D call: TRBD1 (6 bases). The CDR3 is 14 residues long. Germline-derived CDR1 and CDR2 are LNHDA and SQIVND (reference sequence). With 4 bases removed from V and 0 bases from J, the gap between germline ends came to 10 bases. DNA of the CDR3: TGTGCCAGTAGTAGACAGGCCAGCTCCTACGAGCAGTACTTC. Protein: CASSRQASSYEQYF.

CDR3 nucleotide sequence: TGTGCCAGCAGTTGGGGGACAGGGGGTTACGAGCAGTACTTC. Its protein is CASSWGTGGYEQYF. The J gene is TRBJ2-7, the V gene TRBV28, with 11 bases fitting TRBD1. The CDR3 runs 14 residues. Germline-derived CDR1 and CDR2 are MDHEN and SYDVKM. J was trimmed by 4 bases and V by 4 bases; bases with no gene match: 3.

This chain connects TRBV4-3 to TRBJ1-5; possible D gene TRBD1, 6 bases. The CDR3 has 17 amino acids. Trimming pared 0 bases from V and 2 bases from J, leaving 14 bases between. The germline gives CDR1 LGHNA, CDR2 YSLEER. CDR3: CASSQDSSDSGNQPQHF. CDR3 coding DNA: TGCGCCAGCAGCCAAGATTCCTCGGACAGTGGCAATCAGCCCCAGCATTTT.

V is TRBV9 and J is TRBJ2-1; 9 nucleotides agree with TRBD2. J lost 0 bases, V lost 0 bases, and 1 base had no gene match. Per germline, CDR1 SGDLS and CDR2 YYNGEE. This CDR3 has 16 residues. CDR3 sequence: CASSVEAGGSYNEQFF. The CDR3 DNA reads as TGTGCCAGCAGCGTAGAAGCGGGGGGCTCCTACAATGAGCAGTTCTTC.

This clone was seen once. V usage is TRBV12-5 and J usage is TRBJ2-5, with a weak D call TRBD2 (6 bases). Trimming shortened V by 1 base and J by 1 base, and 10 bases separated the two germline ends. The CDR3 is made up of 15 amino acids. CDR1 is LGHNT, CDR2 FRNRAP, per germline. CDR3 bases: TGTGCTAGTGGTTTGGGGGGGGTCTTCCAAGAGACCCAGTACTTC. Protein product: CASGLGGVFQETQYF.

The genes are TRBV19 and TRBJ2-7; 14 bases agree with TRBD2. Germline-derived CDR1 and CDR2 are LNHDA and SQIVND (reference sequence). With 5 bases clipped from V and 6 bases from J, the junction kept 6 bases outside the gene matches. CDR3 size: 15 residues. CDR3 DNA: TGTGCCAGTAGTTTGGGACTAGCGGGAGCGGGCGAGCAGTACTTC. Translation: CASSLGLAGAGEQYF.

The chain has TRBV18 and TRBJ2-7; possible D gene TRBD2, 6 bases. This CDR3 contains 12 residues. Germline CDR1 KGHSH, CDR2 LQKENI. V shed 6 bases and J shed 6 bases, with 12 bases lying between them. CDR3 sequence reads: CASSGTGGEQYF. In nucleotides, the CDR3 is TGTGCCAGCTCCGGGACTGGAGGCGAGCAGTACTTC. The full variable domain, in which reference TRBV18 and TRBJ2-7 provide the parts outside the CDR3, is NAGVMQNPRHLVRRRGQEARLRCSPMKGHSHVYWYRQLPEEGLKFMVYLQKENIIDESGMPKERFSAEFPKEGPSILRIQQVVRGDSAAYFCASSGTGGEQYFGPGTRLTVT.

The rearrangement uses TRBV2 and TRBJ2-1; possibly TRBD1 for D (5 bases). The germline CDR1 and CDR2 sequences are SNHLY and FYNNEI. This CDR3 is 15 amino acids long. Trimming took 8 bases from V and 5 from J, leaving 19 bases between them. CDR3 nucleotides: TGTGCCAGCGGGCCGAGGAACCAGGGAAACAATGAGCAGTTCTTC. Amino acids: CASGPRNQGNNEQFF. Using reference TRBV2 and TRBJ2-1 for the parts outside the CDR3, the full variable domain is EPEVTQTPSHQVTQMGQEVILRCVPISNHLYFYWYRQILGQKVEFLVSFYNNEISEKSEIFDDQFSVERPDGSNFTLKIRSTKLEDSAMYFCASGPRNQGNNEQFFGPGTRLTVL.

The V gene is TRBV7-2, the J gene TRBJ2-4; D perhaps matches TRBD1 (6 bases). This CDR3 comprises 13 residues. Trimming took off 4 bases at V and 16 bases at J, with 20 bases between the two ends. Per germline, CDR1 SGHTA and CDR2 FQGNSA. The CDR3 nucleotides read TGTGCCAGCAGCTCCCACCCAAAACAGGGAATCTACTTC. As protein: CASSSHPKQGIYF.

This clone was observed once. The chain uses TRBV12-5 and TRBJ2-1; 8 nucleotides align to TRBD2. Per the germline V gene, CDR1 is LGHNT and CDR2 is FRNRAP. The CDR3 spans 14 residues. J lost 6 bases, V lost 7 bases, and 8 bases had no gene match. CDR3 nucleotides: TGTGCTAGTGCCCCAAGCGGGAGTGGCAATGAGCAGTTCTTC. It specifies CASAPSGSGNEQFF.

For the CDR3, the DNA is TGTGCCAGCAGTTTAGGTAGCCAGTTCCACGAGCAGTACTTC. Translated: CASSLGSQFHEQYF. This chain links TRBV28 with TRBJ2-7; no clear D gene. This CDR3 has 14 residues. CDR1 is MDHEN and CDR2 is SYDVKM in the germline V gene. V dropped 2 bases and J dropped 5 bases, with 13 bases sitting between them.

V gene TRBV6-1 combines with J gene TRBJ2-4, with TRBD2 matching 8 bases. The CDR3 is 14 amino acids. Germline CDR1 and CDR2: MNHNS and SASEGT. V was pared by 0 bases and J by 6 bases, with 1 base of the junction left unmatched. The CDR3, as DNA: TGTGCCAGCAGTGAAGCCGGGGGGGTAAACATTCAGTACTTC. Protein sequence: CASSEAGGVNIQYF.

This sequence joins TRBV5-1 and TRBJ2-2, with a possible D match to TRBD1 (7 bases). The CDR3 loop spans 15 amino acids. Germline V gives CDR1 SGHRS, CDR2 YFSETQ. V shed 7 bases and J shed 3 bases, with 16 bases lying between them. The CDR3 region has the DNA TGCGCCAGCCGATCAGACAGGGAGGACACCGGGGAGCTGTTTTTT. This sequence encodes CASRSDREDTGELFF.

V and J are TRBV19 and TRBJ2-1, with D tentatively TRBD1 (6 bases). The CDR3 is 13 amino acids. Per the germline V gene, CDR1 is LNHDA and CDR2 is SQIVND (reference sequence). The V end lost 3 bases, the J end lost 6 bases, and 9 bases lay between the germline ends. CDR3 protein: CASSMGARNEQFF. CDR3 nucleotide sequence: TGTGCCAGTAGTATGGGGGCCCGCAATGAGCAGTTCTTC. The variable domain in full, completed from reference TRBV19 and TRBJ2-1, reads DGGITQSPKYLFRKEGQNVTLSCEQNLNHDAMYWYRQDPGQGLRLIYYSQIVNDFQKGDIAEGYSVSREKKESFPLTVTSAQKNPTAFYLCASSMGARNEQFFGPGTRLTVL.

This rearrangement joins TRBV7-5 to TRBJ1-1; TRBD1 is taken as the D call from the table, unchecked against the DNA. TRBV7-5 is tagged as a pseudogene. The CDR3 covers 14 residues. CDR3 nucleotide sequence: TGTGCCAGAAGCGTAGAGACAGGAAACACTGAAGCTTTCTTT. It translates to CARSVETGNTEAFF.

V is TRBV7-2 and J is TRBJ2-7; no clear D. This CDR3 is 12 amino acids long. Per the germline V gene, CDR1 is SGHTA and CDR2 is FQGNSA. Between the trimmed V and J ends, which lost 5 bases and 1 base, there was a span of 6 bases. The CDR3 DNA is TGTGCCAGCAGCCCCCTTTCCTACGAGCAGTACTTC. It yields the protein CASSPLSYEQYF.

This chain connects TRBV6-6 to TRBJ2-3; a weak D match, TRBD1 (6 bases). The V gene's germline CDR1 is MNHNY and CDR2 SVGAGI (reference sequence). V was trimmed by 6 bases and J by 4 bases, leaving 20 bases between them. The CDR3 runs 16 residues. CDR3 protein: CASSNPARGRADTQYF. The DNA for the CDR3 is TGTGCCAGCAGCAACCCCGCAAGGGGGAGAGCAGATACGCAGTATTTT.

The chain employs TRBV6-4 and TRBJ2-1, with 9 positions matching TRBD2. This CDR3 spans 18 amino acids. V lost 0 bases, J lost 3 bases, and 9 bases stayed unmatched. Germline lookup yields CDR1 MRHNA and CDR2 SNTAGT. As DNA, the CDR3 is TGTGCCAGCAGTGACTCACTTAGTGGCGGGGGGGACTACAATGAGCAGTTCTTC. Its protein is CASSDSLSGGGDYNEQFF.

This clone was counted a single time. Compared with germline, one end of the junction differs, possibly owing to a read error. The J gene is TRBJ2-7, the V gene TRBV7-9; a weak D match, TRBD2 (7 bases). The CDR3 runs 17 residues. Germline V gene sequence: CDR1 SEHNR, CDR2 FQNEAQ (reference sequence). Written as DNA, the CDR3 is TGTTCCAGCAGCTCACCCGGCTTGGGGGGGCAAACCTACGAGCAGTACTTC. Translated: CSSSSPGLGGQTYEQYF.

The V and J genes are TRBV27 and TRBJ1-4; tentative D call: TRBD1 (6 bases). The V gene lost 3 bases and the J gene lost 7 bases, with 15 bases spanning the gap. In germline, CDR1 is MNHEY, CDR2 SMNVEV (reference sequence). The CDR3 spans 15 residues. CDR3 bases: TGTGCCAGCAGTTTCCAAACAGGGTTCGGTGAAAAACTGTTTTTT. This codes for CASSFQTGFGEKLFF.

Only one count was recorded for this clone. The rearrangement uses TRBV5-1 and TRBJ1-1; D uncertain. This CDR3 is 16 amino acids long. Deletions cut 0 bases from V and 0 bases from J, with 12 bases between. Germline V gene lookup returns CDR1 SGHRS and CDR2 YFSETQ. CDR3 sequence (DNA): TGCGCCAGCAGCTTGGGCCGACACATTCTGAACACTGAAGCTTTCTTT. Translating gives CASSLGRHILNTEAFF.

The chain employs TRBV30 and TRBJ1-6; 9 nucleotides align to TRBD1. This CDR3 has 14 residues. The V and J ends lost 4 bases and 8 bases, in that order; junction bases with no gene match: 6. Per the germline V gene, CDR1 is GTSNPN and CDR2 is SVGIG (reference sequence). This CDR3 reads CAWISGTGYSPLHF. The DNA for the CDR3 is TGTGCCTGGATATCTGGGACAGGGTATTCACCCCTCCACTTT.

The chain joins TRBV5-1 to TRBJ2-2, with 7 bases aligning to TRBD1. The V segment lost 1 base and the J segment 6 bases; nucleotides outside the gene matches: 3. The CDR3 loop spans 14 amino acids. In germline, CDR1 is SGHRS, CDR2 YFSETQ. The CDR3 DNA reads TGCGCCAGCAGCTTGATGACAGGGCCCGGGGAGCTGTTTTTT. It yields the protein CASSLMTGPGELFF.

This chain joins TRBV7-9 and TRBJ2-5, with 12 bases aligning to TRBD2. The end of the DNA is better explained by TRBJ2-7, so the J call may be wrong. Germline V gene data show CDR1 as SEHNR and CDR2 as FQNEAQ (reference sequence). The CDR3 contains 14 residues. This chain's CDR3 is CASTGLAGYYEQYF. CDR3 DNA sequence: TGTGCCAGCACCGGACTAGCGGGGTACTACGAGCAGTACTTC.